This T cell receptor (beta chain) appears in the sequencing data of a study of T cell repertoires in cytomegalovirus infection. Study at large: Newly reported HLA-C-restricted and thoroughly characterized HLA-B-restricted CMV epitopes were employed. Indications came from public TCR beta signatures; they pointed to CMV infection and to a matching HLA type. Study-wide results and caveats: People with CMV and the relevant HLA were identified by cumulative public TCR beta family frequency. The ex vivo response was dominated by HLA-C-restricted CMV-specific TCR beta clonotypes.

Germline CDR1 and CDR2: KGHSH and LQKENI. This CDR3 is built from 16 residues. V dropped 1 base and J dropped 0 bases, with 10 bases sitting between them. This clonotype appeared a few times. Its antigen remains unknown. TCRdb recomputed calls from the reads with MiXCR, one row per CDR3 protein. This sample has some 560,000 distinct CDR3 sequences, with almost 40% found just once. This receptor was taken from a human donor in good health (CMV status not recorded). Some clones in this sample may be carry-over from other donors' samples. Sequences were derived from cultured PBMCs, sampled from culture after CMV antigen stimulation. V is TRBV18 and J is TRBJ1-5; the D is unclear. The CDR3: CASSPLGLNSNQPQHF. The CDR3 DNA sequence: TGTGCCAGCTCACCACTCGGACTCAATAGCAATCAGCCCCAGCATTTT.